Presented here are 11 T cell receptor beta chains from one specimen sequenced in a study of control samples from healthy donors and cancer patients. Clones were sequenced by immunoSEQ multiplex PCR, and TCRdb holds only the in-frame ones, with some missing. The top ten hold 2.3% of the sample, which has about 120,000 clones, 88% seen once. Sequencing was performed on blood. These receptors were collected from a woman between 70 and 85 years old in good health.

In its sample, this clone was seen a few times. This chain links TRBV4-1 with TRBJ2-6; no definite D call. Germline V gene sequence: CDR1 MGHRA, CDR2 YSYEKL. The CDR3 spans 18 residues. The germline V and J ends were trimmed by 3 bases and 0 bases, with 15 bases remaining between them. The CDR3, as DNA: TGCGCCAGCAGCCATTCACGGACCTTCGGCTCTGGGGCCAACGTCCTGACTTTC. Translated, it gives CASSHSRTFGSGANVLTF.

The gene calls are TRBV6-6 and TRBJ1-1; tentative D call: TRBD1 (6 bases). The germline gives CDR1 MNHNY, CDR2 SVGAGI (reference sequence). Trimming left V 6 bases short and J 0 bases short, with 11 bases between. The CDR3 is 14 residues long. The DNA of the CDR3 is TGTGCCAGCAGCTGGGACACTATGAACACTGAAGCTTTCTTT. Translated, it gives CASSWDTMNTEAFF.

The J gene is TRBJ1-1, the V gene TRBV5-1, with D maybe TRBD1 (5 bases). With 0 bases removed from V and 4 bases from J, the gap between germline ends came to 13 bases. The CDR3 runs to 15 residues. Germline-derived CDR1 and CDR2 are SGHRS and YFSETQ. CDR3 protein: CASSLDGGAFTEAFF. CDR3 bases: TGCGCCAGCAGCTTGGATGGGGGAGCATTCACTGAAGCTTTCTTT.

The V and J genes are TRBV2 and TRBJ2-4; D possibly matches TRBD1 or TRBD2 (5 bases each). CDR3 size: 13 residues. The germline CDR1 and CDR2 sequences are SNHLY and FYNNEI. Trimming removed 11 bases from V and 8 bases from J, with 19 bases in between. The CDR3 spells CAVEGHTGDIQYF. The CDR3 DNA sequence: TGTGCCGTCGAAGGACACACCGGGGACATTCAGTACTTC.

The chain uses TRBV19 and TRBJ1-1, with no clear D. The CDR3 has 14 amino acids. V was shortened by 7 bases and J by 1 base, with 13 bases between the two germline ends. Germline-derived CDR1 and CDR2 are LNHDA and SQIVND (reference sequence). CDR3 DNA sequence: TGTGCCAGTAAGGCCCTGGGCCCGAACACTGAAGCTTTCTTT. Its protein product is CASKALGPNTEAFF.

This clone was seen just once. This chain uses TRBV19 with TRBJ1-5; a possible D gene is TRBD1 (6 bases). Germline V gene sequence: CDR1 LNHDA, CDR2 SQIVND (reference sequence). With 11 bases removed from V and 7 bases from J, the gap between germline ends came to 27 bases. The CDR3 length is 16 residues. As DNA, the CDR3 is TGTGCCTCCTCCTTGGGGGCAGGTGGATATTGGCAGCCCCAGCATTTT. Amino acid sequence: CASSLGAGGYWQPQHF.

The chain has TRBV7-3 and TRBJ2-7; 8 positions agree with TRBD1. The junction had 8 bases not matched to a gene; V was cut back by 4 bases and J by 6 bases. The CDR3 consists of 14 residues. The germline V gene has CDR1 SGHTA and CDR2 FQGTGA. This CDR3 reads CASSSDRASVEQYF. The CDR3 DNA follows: TGTGCCAGCAGCTCGGACAGGGCGTCCGTCGAGCAGTACTTC.

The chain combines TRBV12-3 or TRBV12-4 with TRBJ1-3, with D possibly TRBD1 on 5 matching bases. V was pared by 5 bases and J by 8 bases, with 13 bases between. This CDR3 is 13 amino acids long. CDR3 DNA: TGTGCCAGCAGTCTAATAGGGGTAGACACCATATATTTT. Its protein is CASSLIGVDTIYF.

The CDR3 is CASSGIGAGVYNEQFF. As DNA, the CDR3 is TGTGCCAGCAGCGGGATCGGAGCGGGGGTCTACAATGAGCAGTTCTTC. This rearrangement joins TRBV2 to TRBJ2-1; 8 positions agree with TRBD2. The V and J ends lost 6 bases and 3 bases, in that order; junction bases with no gene match: 10. The CDR3 contains 16 residues. CDR1 is SNHLY and CDR2 is FYNNEI in the germline V gene.

The CDR3 region has the DNA TGTGCCAGCAGGGGACTAGCCCAGAACACCGGGGAGCTGTTTTTT. This translates into CASRGLAQNTGELFF. V gene TRBV6-5 combines with J gene TRBJ2-2; 9 positions agree with TRBD2. CDR1 and CDR2 from the germline V gene are MNHEY and SVGAGI. The CDR3 runs 15 residues. Germline trimming cut 6 bases from V and 1 base from J; bases unmatched to any gene: 3.

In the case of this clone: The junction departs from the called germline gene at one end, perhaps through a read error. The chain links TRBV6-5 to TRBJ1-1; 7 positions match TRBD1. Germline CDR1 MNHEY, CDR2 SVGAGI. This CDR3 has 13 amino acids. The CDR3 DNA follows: TGTGCCGGCAGCCTAACAGGGGATACTGAAGCTTTCTTT. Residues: CAGSLTGDTEAFF.